The T cell receptor beta chain described here comes from a study of CD8 T cells in Susac syndrome. About the research overall: When blood was drawn, the patients with Susac syndrome were therapy-naive, on corticosteroids, or on intravenous immunoglobulin alone.

Random-hexamer reverse transcription was applied to about 0.45 to 1 ug RNA. An immunoSEQ multiplex PCR amplified TCR beta CDR3 over 54 Vbeta and 13 Jbeta. TCRdb independently ran MiXCR on the immunoSEQ multiplex PCR reads; one entry per CDR3 protein. The data hold hundreds of thousands of distinct CDR3 sequences, with 90% to 97% observed a single time. Germline lookup yields CDR1 MNHEY and CDR2 SMNVEV (reference sequence). The V and J ends lost 11 bases and 4 bases, in that order; junction bases with no gene match: 9. The CDR3 length is 13 residues. General study findings and limits: The study acknowledged a relatively small number of individuals in its TCR sequencing and HLA analysis.

Concerning this clonotype: Antigen unknown.

The sample consisted of CD4+ T cells from PBMCs. The J gene is TRBJ2-5, the V gene TRBV27, with 8 bases identical to TRBD2. This TCR came from a human donor with Susac syndrome. CDR3 sequence: CASNRAGGETQYF. In nucleotides, the CDR3 is TGTGCCTCAAATAGGGCGGGAGGAGAGACCCAGTACTTC.